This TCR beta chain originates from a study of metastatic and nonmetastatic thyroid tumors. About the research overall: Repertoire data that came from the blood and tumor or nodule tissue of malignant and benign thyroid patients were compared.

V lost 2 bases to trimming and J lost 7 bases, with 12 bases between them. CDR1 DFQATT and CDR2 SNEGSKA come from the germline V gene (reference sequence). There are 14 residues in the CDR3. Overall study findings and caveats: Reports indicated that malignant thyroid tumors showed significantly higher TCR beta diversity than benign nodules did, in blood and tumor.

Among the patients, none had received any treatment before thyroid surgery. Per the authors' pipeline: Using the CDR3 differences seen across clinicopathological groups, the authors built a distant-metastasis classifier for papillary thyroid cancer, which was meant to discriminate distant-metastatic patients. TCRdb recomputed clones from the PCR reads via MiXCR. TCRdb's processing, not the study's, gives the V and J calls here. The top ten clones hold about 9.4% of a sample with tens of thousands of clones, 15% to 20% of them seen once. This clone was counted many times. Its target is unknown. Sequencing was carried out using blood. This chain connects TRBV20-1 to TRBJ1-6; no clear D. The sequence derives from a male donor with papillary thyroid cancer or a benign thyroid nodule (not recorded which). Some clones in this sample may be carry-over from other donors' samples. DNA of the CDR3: TGCAGTGCTAGACCGCCGACGGGGAATTCACCCCTCCACTTT. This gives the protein CSARPPTGNSPLHF.